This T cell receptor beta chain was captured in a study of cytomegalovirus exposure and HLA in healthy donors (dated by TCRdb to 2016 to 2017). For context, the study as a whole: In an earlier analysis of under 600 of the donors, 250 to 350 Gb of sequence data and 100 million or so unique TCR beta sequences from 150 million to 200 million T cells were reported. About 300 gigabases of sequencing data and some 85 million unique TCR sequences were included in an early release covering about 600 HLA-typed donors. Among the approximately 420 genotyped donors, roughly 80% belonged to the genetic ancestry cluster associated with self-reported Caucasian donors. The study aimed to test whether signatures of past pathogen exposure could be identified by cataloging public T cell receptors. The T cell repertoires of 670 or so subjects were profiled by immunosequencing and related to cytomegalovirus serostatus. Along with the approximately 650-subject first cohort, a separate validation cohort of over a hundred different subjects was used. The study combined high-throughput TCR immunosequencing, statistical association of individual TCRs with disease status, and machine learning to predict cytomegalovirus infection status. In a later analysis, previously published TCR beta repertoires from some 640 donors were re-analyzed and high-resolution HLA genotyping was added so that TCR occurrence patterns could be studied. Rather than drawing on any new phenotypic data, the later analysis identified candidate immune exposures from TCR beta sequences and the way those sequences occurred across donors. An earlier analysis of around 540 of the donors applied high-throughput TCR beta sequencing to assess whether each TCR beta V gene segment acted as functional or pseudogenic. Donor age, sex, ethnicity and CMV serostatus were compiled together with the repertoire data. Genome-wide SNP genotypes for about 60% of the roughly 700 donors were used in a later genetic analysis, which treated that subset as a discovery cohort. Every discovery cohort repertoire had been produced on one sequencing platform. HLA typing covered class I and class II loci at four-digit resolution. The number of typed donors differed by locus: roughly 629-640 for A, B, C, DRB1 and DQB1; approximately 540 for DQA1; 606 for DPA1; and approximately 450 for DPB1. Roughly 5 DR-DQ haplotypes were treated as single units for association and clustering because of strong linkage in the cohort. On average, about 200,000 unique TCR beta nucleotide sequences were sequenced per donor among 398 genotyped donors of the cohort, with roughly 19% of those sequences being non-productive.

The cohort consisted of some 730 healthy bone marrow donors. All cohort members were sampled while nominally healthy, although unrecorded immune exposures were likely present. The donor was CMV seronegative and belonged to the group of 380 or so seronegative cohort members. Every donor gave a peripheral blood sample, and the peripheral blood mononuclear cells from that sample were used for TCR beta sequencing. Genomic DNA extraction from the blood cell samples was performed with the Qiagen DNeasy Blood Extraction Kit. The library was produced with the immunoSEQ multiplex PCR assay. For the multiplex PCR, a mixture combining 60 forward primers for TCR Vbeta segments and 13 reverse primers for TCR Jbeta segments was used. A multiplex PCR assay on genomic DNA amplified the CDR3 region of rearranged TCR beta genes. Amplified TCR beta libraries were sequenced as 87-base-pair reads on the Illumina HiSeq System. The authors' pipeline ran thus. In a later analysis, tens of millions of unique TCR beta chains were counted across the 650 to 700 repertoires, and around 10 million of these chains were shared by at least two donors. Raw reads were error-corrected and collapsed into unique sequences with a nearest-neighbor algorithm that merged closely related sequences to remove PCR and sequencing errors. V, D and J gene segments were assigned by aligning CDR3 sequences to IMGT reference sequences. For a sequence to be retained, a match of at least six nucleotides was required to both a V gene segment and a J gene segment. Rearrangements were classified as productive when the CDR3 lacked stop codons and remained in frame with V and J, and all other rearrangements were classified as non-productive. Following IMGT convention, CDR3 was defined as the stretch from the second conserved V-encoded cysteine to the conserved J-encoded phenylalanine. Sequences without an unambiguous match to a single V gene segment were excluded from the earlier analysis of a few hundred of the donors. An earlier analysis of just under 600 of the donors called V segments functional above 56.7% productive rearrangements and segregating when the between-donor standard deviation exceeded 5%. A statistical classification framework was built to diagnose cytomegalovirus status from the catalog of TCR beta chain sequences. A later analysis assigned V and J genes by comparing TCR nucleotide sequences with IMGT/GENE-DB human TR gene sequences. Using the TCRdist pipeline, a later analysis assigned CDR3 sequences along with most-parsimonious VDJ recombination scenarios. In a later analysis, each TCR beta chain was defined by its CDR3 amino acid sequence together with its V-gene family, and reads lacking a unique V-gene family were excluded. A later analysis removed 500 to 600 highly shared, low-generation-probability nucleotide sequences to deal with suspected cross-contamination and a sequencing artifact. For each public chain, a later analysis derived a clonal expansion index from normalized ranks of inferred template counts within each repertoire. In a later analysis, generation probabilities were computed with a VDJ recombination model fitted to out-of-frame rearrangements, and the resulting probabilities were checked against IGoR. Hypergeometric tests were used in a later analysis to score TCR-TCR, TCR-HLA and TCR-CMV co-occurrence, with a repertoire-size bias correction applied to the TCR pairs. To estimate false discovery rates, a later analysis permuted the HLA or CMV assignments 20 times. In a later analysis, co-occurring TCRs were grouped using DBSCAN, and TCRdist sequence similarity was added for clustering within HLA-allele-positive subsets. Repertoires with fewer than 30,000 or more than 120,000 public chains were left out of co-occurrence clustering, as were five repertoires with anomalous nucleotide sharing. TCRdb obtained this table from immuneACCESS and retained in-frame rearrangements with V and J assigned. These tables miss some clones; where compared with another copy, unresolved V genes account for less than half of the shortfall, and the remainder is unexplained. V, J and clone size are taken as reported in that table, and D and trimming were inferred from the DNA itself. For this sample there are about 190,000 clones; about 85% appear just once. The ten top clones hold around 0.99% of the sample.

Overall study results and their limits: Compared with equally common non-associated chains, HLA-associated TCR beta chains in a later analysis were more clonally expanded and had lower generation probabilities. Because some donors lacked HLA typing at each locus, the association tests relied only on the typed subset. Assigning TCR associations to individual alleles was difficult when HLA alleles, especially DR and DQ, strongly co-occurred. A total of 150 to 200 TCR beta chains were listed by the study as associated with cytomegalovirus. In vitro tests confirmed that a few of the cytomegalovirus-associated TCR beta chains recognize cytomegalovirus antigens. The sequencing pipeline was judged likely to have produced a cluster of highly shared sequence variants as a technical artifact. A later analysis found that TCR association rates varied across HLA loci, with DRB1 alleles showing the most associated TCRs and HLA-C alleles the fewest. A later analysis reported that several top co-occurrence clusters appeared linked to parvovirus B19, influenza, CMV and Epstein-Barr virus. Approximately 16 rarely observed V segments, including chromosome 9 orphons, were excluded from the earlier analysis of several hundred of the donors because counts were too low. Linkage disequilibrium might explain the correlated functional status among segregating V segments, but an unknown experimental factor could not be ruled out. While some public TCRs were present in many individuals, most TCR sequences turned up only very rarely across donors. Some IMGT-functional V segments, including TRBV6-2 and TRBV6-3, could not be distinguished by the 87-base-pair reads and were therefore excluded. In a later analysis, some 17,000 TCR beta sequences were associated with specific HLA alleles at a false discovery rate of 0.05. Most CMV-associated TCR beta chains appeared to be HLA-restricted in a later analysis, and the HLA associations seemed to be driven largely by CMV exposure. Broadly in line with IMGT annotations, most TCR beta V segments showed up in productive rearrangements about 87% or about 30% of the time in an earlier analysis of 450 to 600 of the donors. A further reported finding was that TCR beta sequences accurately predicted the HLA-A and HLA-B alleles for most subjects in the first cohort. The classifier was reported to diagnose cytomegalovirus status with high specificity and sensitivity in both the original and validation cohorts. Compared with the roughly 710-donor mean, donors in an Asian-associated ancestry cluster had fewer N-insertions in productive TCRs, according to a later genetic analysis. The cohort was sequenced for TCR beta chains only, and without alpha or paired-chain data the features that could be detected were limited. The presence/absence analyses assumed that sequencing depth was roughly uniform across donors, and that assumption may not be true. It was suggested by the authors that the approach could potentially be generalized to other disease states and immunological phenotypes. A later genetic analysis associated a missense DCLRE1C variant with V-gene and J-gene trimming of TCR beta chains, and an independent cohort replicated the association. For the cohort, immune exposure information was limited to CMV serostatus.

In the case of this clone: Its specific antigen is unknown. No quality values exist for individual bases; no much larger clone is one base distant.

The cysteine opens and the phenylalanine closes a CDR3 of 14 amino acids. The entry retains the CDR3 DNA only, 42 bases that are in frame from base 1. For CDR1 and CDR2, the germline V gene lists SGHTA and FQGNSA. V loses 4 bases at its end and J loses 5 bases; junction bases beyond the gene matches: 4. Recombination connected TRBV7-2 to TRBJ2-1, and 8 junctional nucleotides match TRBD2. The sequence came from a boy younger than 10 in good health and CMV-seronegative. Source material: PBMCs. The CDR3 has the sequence CASSWVLADNEQFF. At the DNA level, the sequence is TGTGCCAGCAGCTGGGTACTAGCGGACAATGAGCAGTTCTTC.